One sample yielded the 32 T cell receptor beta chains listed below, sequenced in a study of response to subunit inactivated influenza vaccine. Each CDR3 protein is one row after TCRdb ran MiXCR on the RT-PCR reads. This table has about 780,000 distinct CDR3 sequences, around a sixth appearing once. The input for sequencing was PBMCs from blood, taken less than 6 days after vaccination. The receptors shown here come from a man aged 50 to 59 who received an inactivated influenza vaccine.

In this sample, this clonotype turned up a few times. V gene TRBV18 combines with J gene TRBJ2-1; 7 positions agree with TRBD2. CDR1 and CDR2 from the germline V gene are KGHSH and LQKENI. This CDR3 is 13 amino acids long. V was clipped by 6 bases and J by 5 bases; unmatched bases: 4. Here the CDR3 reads CASSGLPNNEQFF. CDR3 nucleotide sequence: TGTGCCAGCTCGGGACTACCAAACAATGAGCAGTTCTTC. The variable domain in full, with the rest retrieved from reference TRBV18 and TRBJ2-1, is NAGVMQNPRHLVRRRGQEARLRCSPMKGHSHVYWYRQLPEEGLKFMVYLQKENIIDESGMPKERFSAEFPKEGPSILRIQQVVRGDSAAYFCASSGLPNNEQFFGPGTRLTVL.

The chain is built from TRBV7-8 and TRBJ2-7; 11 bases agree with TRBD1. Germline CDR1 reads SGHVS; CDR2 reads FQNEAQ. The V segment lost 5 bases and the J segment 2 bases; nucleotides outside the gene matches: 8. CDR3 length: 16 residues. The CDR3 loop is CASSRTGGVGTYEQYF. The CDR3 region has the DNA TGTGCCAGCAGCCGGACAGGGGGCGTCGGGACCTACGAGCAGTACTTC. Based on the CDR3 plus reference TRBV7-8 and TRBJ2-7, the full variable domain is GAGVSQSPRYKVAKRGQDVALRCDPISGHVSLFWYQQALGQGPEFLTYFQNEAQLDKSGLPSDRFFAERPEGSVSTLKIQRTQQEDSAVYLCASSRTGGVGTYEQYFGPGTRLTVT.

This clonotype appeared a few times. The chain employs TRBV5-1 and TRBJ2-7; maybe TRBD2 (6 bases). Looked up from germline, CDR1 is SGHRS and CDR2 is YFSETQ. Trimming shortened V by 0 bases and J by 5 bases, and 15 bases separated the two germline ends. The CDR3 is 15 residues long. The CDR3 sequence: CASSLGMGGDHEQYF. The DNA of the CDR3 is TGCGCCAGCAGCTTGGGCATGGGCGGGGACCACGAGCAGTACTTC.

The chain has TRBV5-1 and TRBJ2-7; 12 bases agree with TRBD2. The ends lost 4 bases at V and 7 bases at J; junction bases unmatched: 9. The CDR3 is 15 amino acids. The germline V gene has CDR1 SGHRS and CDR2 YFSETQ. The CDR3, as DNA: TGCGCCAGCAGCCCAGGGGGACTAGCGGGTTTTGAGCAGTACTTC. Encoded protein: CASSPGGLAGFEQYF.

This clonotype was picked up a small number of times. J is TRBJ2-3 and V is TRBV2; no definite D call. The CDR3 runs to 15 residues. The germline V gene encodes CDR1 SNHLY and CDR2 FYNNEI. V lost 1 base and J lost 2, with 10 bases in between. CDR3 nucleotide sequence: TGTGCCAGCAGTGAAGACTTCGGGCACACAGATACGCAGTATTTT. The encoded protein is CASSEDFGHTDTQYF.

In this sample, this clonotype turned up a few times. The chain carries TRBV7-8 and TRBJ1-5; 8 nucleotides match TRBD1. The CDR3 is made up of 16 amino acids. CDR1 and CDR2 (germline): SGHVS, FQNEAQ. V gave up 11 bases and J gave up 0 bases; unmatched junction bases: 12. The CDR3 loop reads CASSGTGSNSNQPQHF. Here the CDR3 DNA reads TGTGCCTCCAGCGGGACAGGTTCAAATAGCAATCAGCCCCAGCATTTT.

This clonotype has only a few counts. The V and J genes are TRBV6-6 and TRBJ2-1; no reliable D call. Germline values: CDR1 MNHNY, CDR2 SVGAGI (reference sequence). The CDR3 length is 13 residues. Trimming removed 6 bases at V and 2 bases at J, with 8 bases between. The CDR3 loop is CASRLIPYNEQFF. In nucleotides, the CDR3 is TGTGCCAGCAGATTAATCCCCTACAATGAGCAGTTCTTC.

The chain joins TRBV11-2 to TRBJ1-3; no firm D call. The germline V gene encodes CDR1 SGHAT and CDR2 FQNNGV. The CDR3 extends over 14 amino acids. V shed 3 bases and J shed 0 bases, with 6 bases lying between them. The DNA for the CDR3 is TGTGCCAGCAGCTTGGGATTCTCTGGAAACACCATATATTTT. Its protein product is CASSLGFSGNTIYF.

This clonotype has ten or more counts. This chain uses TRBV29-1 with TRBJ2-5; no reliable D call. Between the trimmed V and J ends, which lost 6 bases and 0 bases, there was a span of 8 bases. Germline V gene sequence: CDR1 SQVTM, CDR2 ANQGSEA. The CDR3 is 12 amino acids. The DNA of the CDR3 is TGCAGCGTCATAATGTACCAAGAGACCCAGTACTTC. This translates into CSVIMYQETQYF.

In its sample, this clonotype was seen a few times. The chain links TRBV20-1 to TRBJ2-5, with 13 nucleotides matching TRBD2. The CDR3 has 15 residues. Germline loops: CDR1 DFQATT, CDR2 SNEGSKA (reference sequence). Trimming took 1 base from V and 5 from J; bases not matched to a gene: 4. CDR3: CSARGTSGSVETQYF. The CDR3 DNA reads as TGCAGTGCTAGAGGGACTAGCGGGAGTGTCGAGACCCAGTACTTC.

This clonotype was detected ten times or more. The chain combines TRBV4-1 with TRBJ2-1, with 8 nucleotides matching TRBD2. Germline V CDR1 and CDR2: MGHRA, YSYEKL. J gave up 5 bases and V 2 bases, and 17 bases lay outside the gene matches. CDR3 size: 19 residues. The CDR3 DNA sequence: TGCGCCAGCAGCCAAATAGGGGTTAACCGGGGGGGACTACACAATGAGCAGTTCTTC. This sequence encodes CASSQIGVNRGGLHNEQFF.

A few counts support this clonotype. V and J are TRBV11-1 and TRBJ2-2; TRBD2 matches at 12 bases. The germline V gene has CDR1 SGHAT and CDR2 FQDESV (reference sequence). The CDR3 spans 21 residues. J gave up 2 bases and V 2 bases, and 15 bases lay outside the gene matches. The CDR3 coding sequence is TGTGCCAGCAGCTTAAAAGTACAACTAGCGGGGGGCCCACTTAACACCGGGGAGCTGTTTTTT. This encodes CASSLKVQLAGGPLNTGELFF.

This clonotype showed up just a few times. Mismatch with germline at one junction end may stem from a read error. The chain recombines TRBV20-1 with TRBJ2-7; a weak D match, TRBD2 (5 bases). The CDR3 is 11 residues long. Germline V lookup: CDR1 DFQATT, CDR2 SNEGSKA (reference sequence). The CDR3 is CSTRPVPEQYF. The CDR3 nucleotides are TGCAGTACTAGACCCGTTCCCGAGCAGTACTTC.

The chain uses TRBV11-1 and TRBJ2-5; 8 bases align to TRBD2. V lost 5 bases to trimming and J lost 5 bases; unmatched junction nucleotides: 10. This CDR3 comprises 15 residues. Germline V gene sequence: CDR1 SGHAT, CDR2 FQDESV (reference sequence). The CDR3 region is CASSPSGTSVETQYF. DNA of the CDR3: TGTGCCAGCAGCCCATCCGGGACTAGTGTGGAGACCCAGTACTTC.

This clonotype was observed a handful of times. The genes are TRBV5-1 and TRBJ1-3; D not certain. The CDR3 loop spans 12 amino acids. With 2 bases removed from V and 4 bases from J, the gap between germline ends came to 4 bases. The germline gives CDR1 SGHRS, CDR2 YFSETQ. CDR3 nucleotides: TGCGCCAGCAGCTTCGACGGAAACACCATATATTTT. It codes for CASSFDGNTIYF. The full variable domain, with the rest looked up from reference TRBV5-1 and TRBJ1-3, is KAGVTQTPRYLIKTRGQQVTLSCSPISGHRSVSWYQQTPGQGLQFLFEYFSETQRNKGNFPGRFSGRQFSNSRSEMNVSTLELGDSALYLCASSFDGNTIYFGEGSWLTVV.

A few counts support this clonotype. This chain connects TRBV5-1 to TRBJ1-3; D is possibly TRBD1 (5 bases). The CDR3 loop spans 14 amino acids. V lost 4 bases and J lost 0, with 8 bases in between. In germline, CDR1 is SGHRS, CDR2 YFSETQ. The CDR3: CASSQGVSGNTIYF. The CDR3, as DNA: TGCGCCAGCAGCCAGGGAGTCTCTGGAAACACCATATATTTT.

CDR3 nucleotide sequence: TGTGCCAGCTCCTGGGAGGGCGGGAGATCGGATACGCAGTATTTT. Its protein product is CASSWEGGRSDTQYF. The chain combines TRBV4-2 with TRBJ2-3, with TRBD2 identical over 7 bases. J gave up 6 bases and V 8 bases, and 14 bases lay outside the gene matches. The V gene's germline CDR1 is LGHNA and CDR2 YNFKEQ. This CDR3 comprises 15 residues.

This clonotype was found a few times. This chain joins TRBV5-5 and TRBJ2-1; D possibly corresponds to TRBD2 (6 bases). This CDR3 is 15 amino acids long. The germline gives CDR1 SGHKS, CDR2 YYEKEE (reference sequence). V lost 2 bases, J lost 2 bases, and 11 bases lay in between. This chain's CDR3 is CASSLNPSAYNEQFF. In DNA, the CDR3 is TGTGCCAGCAGCTTAAACCCTAGCGCCTACAATGAGCAGTTCTTC.

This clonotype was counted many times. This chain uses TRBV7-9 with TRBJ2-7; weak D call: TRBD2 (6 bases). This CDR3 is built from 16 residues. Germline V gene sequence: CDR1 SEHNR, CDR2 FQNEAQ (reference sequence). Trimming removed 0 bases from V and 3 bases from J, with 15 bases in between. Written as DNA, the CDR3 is TGTGCCAGCAGCTTAGCAGTAGGAGGGCTCCACTACGAGCAGTACTTC. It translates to CASSLAVGGLHYEQYF.

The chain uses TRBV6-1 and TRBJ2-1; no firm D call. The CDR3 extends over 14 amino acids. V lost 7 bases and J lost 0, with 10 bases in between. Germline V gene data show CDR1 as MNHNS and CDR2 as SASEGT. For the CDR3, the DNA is TGTGCCAGCATGGGCGTTATCTCCTACAATGAGCAGTTCTTC. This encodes CASMGVISYNEQFF.

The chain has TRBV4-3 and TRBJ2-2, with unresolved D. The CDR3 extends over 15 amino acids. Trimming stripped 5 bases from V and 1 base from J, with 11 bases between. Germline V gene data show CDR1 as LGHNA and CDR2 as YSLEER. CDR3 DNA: TGCGCCAGCAGCGTAACAGCAAGGAACACCGGGGAGCTGTTTTTT. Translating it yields CASSVTARNTGELFF.

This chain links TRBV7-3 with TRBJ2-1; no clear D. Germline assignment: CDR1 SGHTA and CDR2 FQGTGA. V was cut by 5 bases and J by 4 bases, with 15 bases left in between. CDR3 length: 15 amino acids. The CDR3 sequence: CASSPQLSEYNEQFF. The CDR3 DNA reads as TGTGCCAGCAGCCCCCAGTTATCGGAGTACAATGAGCAGTTCTTC.

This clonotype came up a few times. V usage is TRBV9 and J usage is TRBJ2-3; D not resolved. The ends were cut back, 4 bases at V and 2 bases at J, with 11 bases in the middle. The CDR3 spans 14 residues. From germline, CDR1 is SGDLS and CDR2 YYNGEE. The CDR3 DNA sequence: TGTGCCAGCAGCCCTGGGGTTAACACAGATACGCAGTATTTT. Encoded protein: CASSPGVNTDTQYF.

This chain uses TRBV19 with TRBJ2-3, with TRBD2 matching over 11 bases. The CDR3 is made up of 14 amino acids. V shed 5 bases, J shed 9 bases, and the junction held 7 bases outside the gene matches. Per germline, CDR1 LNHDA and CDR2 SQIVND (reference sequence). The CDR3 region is CASSFGTSGLTQYF. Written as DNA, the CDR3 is TGTGCCAGTAGTTTCGGGACTAGCGGCCTAACGCAGTATTTT.

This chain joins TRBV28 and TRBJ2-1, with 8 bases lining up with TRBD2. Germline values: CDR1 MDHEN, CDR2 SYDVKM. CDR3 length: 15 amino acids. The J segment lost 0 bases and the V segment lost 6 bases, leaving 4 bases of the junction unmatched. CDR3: CASRELADSYNEQFF. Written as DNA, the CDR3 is TGTGCCAGCAGAGAACTAGCGGACTCCTACAATGAGCAGTTCTTC. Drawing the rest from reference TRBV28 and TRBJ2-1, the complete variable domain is DVKVTQSSRYLVKRTGEKVFLECVQDMDHENMFWYRQDPGLGLRLIYFSYDVKMKEKGDIPEGYSVSREKKERFSLILESASTNQTSMYLCASRELADSYNEQFFGPGTRLTVL.

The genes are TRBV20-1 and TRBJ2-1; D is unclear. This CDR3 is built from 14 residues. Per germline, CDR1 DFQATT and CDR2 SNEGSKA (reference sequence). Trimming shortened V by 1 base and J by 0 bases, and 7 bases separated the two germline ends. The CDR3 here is CSARVVNSYNEQFF. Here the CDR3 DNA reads TGCAGTGCTAGAGTTGTTAACTCCTACAATGAGCAGTTCTTC.

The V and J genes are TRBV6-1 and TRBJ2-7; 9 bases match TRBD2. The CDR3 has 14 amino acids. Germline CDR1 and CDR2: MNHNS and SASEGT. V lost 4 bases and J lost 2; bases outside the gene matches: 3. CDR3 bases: TGTGCCAGCAGTGTAGCGGGAGTAGCCTACGAGCAGTACTTC. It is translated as CASSVAGVAYEQYF.

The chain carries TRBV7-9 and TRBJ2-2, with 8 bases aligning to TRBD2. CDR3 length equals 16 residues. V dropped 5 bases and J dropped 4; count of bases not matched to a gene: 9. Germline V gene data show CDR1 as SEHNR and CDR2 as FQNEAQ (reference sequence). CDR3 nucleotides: TGTGCCAGCAGCCCTAAGGGACTAGGATCCACCGGGGAGCTGTTTTTT. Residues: CASSPKGLGSTGELFF.

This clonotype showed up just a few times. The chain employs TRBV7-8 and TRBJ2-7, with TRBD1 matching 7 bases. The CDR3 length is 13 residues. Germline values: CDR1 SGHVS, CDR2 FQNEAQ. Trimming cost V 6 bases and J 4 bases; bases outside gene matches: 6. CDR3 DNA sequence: TGTGCCAGCAGGCTGGGACAGCCTTACGAGCAGTACTTC. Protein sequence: CASRLGQPYEQYF.

CDR3 amino acids: CASNLGQGAREQYF. The DNA for the CDR3 is TGTGCCAGCAACCTGGGACAGGGGGCAAGGGAGCAGTACTTC. The chain joins TRBV5-5 to TRBJ2-7; 12 positions match TRBD1. Germline CDR1 SGHKS, CDR2 YYEKEE (reference sequence). J gave up 7 bases and V 6 bases, and 8 bases lay outside the gene matches. The length of the CDR3 is 14 residues. The whole variable domain, remainder taken from reference TRBV5-5 and TRBJ2-7, is DAGVTQSPTHLIKTRGQQVTLRCSPISGHKSVSWYQQVLGQGPQFIFQYYEKEERGRGNFPDRFSARQFPNYSSELNVNALLLGDSALYLCASNLGQGAREQYFGPGTRLTVT.

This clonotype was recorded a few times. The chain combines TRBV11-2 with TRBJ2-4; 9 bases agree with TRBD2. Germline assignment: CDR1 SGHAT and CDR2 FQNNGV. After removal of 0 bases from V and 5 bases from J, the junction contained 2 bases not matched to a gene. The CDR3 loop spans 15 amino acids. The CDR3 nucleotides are TGTGCCAGCAGCTTAGATCGCGGGGGGGAAAACATTCAGTACTTC. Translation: CASSLDRGGENIQYF. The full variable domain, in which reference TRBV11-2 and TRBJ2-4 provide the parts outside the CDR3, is EAGVAQSPRYKIIEKRQSVAFWCNPISGHATLYWYQQILGQGPKLLIQFQNNGVVDDSQLPKDRFSAERLKGVDSTLKIQPAKLEDSAVYLCASSLDRGGENIQYFGAGTRLSVL.

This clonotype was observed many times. The CDR3 sequence: CASIRTGGNEQFF. The CDR3 DNA follows: TGTGCCAGCATAAGGACAGGGGGCAATGAGCAGTTCTTC. This chain links TRBV12-3 or TRBV12-4 with TRBJ2-1; 10 bases line up with TRBD1. With V trimmed by 7 bases and J by 6 bases, 3 bases remained unmatched. This CDR3 contains 13 residues.